This TCR beta chain was captured by sequencing in a study of post-analysis software for immune sequencing data. Study conclusions and caveats: With TRBV5-6, TRBV5-1 and TRBV20-1 included, about 5 TRBV segments were more frequent in patients than in controls.

Unique molecular identifiers were carried by the TCR beta cDNA libraries. TCRdb fed the PCR reads into MiXCR, producing one record per CDR3 protein. The sample consists of 740,000 or so distinct CDR3 sequences, roughly 58% of them appearing once. This clonotype was seen at least ten times. What it binds is not known. The CDR3 covers 14 residues. Trimming removed 0 bases from V and 3 bases from J, with 7 bases in between. CDR1 and CDR2 (germline): SGHDT, YYEEEE. The sequencing input was blood. J is TRBJ2-1 and V is TRBV5-6, with D uncertain. This TCR was sampled from a girl aged 10-17 years with multiple sclerosis. The CDR3 DNA sequence: TGTGCCAGCAGCTTGGGACAATACTACAATGAGCAGTTCTTC. It is translated as CASSLGQYYNEQFF.